The 31 T cell receptor beta chains below were found in one sample sequenced in a study of T-cell memory formation after mild COVID-19. One entry per CDR3 protein, called by TCRdb with MiXCR from the 5' RACE reads. The sample has 90,000 to 130,000 distinct CDR3 sequences; 18% are singletons. The specimen was PBMCs or a T cell subset sorted from them (not recorded which). The receptors come from a man aged 18-30 years who had mild COVID-19 (a few samples of this study predate the infection). Cell type and time point are not known.

This chain links TRBV6-5 with TRBJ1-1; D is ambiguous. The CDR3 spans 14 residues. Germline values: CDR1 MNHEY, CDR2 SVGAGI. The germline V and J ends were trimmed by 4 bases and 4 bases, with 13 bases remaining between them. The CDR3 protein is CASSFAGRFTEAFF. The CDR3 bases are TGTGCCAGCAGTTTCGCCGGACGGTTCACTGAAGCTTTCTTT.

This clonotype was detected a few times. The rearrangement uses TRBV12-5 and TRBJ1-2; no firm D call. V gave up 0 bases and J gave up 5 bases, with 10 bases separating them. The CDR3 is 14 amino acids. Germline V gene sequence: CDR1 LGHNT, CDR2 FRNRAP. Here the CDR3 DNA reads TGTGCTAGTGGTTTGGTAGCCAGATCATATGGCTACACCTTC. It specifies CASGLVARSYGYTF.

This clonotype was found a few times. The V gene is TRBV3-2, the J gene TRBJ2-1; the DNA was not compared with TRBD1, the D call given in the table. TRBV3-2 is tagged as a pseudogene. The CDR3 runs 13 residues. CDR3 DNA: TGTGCCAGCAGCGGCAGGGGGCGAGGTGAGCAGTTCTTC. Its protein product is CASSGRGRGEQFF.

This clonotype turned up a few times. The chain carries TRBV29-1 and TRBJ2-1; D remains unclear. The V end was cut by 4 bases, the J end by 2 bases, with 6 bases between. The CDR3 sequence is 12 residues long. Germline loops: CDR1 SQVTM, CDR2 ANQGSEA. Written as DNA, the CDR3 is TGCAGCGTTGGACAAACCTACAATGAGCAGTTCTTC. Translating it yields CSVGQTYNEQFF.

The chain uses TRBV5-4 and TRBJ2-3, with 7 bases fitting TRBD1. Germline-derived CDR1 and CDR2 are SGHNT and YYREEE (reference sequence). This CDR3 region has 15 residues. J was trimmed by 6 bases and V by 4 bases; bases with no gene match: 11. The CDR3 here is CASSINTDRADTQYF. CDR3 DNA: TGTGCCAGCAGCATAAATACCGACAGGGCTGATACGCAGTATTTT. The variable domain in full, with the rest retrieved from reference TRBV5-4 and TRBJ2-3, is ETGVTQSPTHLIKTRGQQVTLRCSSQSGHNTVSWYQQALGQGPQFIFQYYREEENGRGNFPPRFSGLQFPNYSSELNVNALELDDSALYLCASSINTDRADTQYFGPGTRLTVL.

This chain connects TRBV12-3 or TRBV12-4 to TRBJ1-1; tentatively, D is TRBD1 (6 bases). The CDR3 is 13 residues long. Trimming pared 9 bases from V and 0 bases from J, leaving 11 bases between. The CDR3 nucleotides read TGTGCCAGTTCAGGGGATATGAACACTGAAGCTTTCTTT. It specifies CASSGDMNTEAFF.

This clonotype was seen once. The chain joins TRBV21-1 to TRBJ1-2; TRBD1, the table's D call, was not compared with the DNA. TRBV21-1 is a recognized pseudogene. The CDR3 extends over 20 amino acids. The DNA for the CDR3 is TGTGCCAGCAGCAAAAAATCGAGGGGGAAGGGAACCGCCAAAATCTATGGCTACACCTTC. Its translation is CASSKKSRGKGTAKIYGYTF.

The chain recombines TRBV12-3 or TRBV12-4 with TRBJ2-1, with TRBD2 identical over 12 bases. J was trimmed by 4 bases and V by 6 bases; bases with no gene match: 7. The length of the CDR3 is 16 residues. The CDR3 is CASRPPTSGGYNEQFF. The DNA of the CDR3 is TGTGCCAGCAGACCTCCGACTAGCGGGGGATACAATGAGCAGTTCTTC.

This clonotype was counted only a few times. The CDR3 nucleotides are TGTGCCAGCAGCCTAGGGTTGGGTGGGAGCTCCTACAATGAGCAGTTCTTC. Translated, it gives CASSLGLGGSSYNEQFF. This rearrangement joins TRBV5-5 to TRBJ2-1, with a weak D call TRBD2 (5 bases). V was cut by 4 bases and J by 0 bases, with 17 bases left in between. The CDR3 is 17 amino acids. The germline gives CDR1 SGHKS, CDR2 YYEKEE (reference sequence).

The genes are TRBV2 and TRBJ2-7; the D is unclear. The CDR3 has 12 residues. Germline V gene lookup returns CDR1 SNHLY and CDR2 FYNNEI. V was shortened by 6 bases and J by 2 bases, with 8 bases between the two germline ends. CDR3 sequence: CASSLNTYEQYV. As DNA, the CDR3 is TGTGCCAGCAGCCTCAACACCTACGAGCAGTACGTC.

This sequence joins TRBV9 and TRBJ1-6; no clear D gene. Looked up from germline, CDR1 is SGDLS and CDR2 is YYNGEE. This CDR3 contains 14 residues. With 1 base removed from V and 8 bases from J, the gap between germline ends came to 10 bases. The CDR3 sequence: CASSVFNRDSPLHF. As DNA, the CDR3 is TGTGCCAGCAGCGTATTTAACAGAGATTCACCCCTCCACTTT.

CDR3 nucleotides: TGTGCCACCCGAAGGACTGAAGCTTTCTTT. It specifies CATRRTEAFF. The gene calls are TRBV28 and TRBJ1-1, with D hard to call. Trimming removed 10 bases from V and 5 bases from J, with 8 bases in between. CDR3 length equals 10 residues. Germline V gene data show CDR1 as MDHEN and CDR2 as SYDVKM.

This clonotype was detected a few times. V gene TRBV4-1 combines with J gene TRBJ2-7; D not certain. This CDR3 is built from 14 residues. From germline, CDR1 is MGHRA and CDR2 YSYEKL. V was clipped by 0 bases and J by 4 bases, with 10 bases between them. The CDR3 nucleotides read TGCGCCAGCAGCCAAGACCCCAGTGCATACGAGCAGTACTTC. This encodes CASSQDPSAYEQYF.

This clonotype was detected only a few times. The genes are TRBV25-1 and TRBJ1-2, with D maybe TRBD1 (6 bases). The length of the CDR3 is 13 residues. Trimming shortened V by 3 bases and J by 2 bases, and 7 bases separated the two germline ends. Germline V gene data show CDR1 as MGHDK and CDR2 as SYGVNS. CDR3 in amino acids: CASSEGTNYGYTF. In DNA form, the CDR3 reads TGTGCCAGCAGTGAGGGGACAAACTATGGCTACACCTTC.

This clonotype has only a few counts. The chain combines TRBV4-3 with TRBJ2-1; D remains unclear. This CDR3 comprises 16 residues. Per the germline V gene, CDR1 is LGHNA and CDR2 is YSLEER. Deletions cut 1 base from V and 0 bases from J, with 10 bases between. The CDR3 nucleotides are TGCGCCAGCAGCCAAGTTTGGGTAGGCTCCTACAATGAGCAGTTCTTC. It is translated as CASSQVWVGSYNEQFF.

The chain links TRBV4-3 to TRBJ2-1; the D is unclear. CDR3 length: 16 residues. The ends were cut back, 1 base at V and 9 bases at J, with 19 bases in the middle. Germline V lookup: CDR1 LGHNA, CDR2 YSLEER. CDR3 coding DNA: TGCGCCAGCAGCCAAGTCGGCCAGGTGGCCCGAATTGAGCAGTTCTTC. It encodes CASSQVGQVARIEQFF.

In this sample, this clonotype turned up a few times. V is TRBV7-2 and J is TRBJ1-2; 9 nucleotides agree with TRBD1. The CDR3 runs 14 residues. V gave up 0 bases and J gave up 8 bases; unmatched junction bases: 4. CDR1 is SGHTA and CDR2 is FQGNSA in the germline V gene. CDR3 DNA: TGTGCCAGCAGCTTAGCTCACAGGGGGCTAGGCTACACCTTC. The encoded protein is CASSLAHRGLGYTF.

The sample holds a few counts of this clonotype. The chain has TRBV6-2 or TRBV6-3 and TRBJ2-4; weak D call: TRBD1 (6 bases). The CDR3 has 14 residues. From germline, CDR1 is MNHEY and CDR2 SVGEGT. Trimming removed 2 bases at V and 2 bases at J, with 7 bases between. CDR3 nucleotides: TGTGCCAGCAGTTACACAGGGTCCAAAAACATTCAGTACTTC. Protein: CASSYTGSKNIQYF.

The chain couples TRBV6-5 to TRBJ2-5, with TRBD2 matching over 7 bases. Germline V gene lookup returns CDR1 MNHEY and CDR2 SVGAGI. The junction had 11 bases not matched to a gene; V was cut back by 2 bases and J by 5 bases. This CDR3 is built from 16 residues. CDR3 sequence (DNA): TGTGCCAGCAGTTACAGGCGGGGGAGTTTTCAGGAGACCCAGTACTTC. Translation gives CASSYRRGSFQETQYF.

CDR3 sequence reads: CASSSGDNQPQHF. CDR3 nucleotides: TGTGCCAGCAGCTCAGGGGACAATCAGCCCCAGCATTTT. The chain has TRBV7-3 and TRBJ1-5; D might be TRBD1 (6 bases). V lost 4 bases, J lost 3 bases, and 7 bases lay in between. The CDR3 extends over 13 amino acids. Germline V gene sequence: CDR1 SGHTA, CDR2 FQGTGA.

The J gene is TRBJ2-3, the V gene TRBV20-1, with TRBD2 identical over 7 bases. The germline V gene encodes CDR1 DFQATT and CDR2 SNEGSKA (reference sequence). Trimming took 5 bases from V and 0 from J; bases not matched to a gene: 8. This CDR3 spans 15 amino acids. As DNA, the CDR3 is TGCAGTGCTCCCGGGGCCGGGGGGAGCACAGATACGCAGTATTTT. This sequence encodes CSAPGAGGSTDTQYF.

The chain couples TRBV2 to TRBJ1-4; D is unclear. Germline-derived CDR1 and CDR2 are SNHLY and FYNNEI. CDR3 length: 14 amino acids. V gave up 8 bases and J gave up 1 base, with 11 bases separating them. As DNA, the CDR3 is TGTGCCAGCTACCGCGAAGGAACTAATGAAAAACTGTTTTTT. It is translated as CASYREGTNEKLFF.

The chain has TRBV7-2 and TRBJ2-1; 9 bases map to TRBD1. CDR1 and CDR2 (germline): SGHTA, FQGNSA. This CDR3 spans 15 amino acids. V lost 1 base and J lost 8; bases outside the gene matches: 6. The CDR3 region has the DNA TGTGCCAGCAGCTTAGGGTTAACAGGGGGCCATGAGCAGTTCTTC. Translating gives CASSLGLTGGHEQFF.

This chain links TRBV5-1 with TRBJ2-3; either TRBD1 or TRBD2 may supply D (6 bases each). The CDR3 loop spans 15 amino acids. V lost 3 bases and J 5 bases, leaving 16 bases between the germline ends. CDR1 and CDR2 (germline): SGHRS, YFSETQ. DNA of the CDR3: TGCGCCAGCAGCTCCAGGGGAGAGGGGGGAGATACGCAGTATTTT. It is translated as CASSSRGEGGDTQYF.

V gene TRBV7-3 combines with J gene TRBJ2-3; the D call may be TRBD1 or TRBD2 (5 bases each). The CDR3 spans 13 residues. The V gene's germline CDR1 is SGHTA and CDR2 FQGTGA. Between the trimmed V and J ends, which lost 3 bases and 7 bases, there was a span of 11 bases. The CDR3 region is CASSLDWGHTQYF. CDR3 nucleotides: TGTGCCAGCAGCTTGGACTGGGGACATACGCAGTATTTT. The whole variable domain, remainder taken from reference TRBV7-3 and TRBJ2-3, is GAGVSQTPSNKVTEKGKYVELRCDPISGHTALYWYRQSLGQGPEFLIYFQGTGAADDSGLPNDRFFAVRPEGSVSTLKIQRTERGDSAVYLCASSLDWGHTQYFGPGTRLTVL.

This clonotype was recorded at least ten times. The chain has TRBV24-1 and TRBJ2-2; D gene unclear. The CDR3 contains 14 residues. With 7 bases removed from V and 6 bases from J, the gap between germline ends came to 14 bases. Germline assignment: CDR1 KGHDR and CDR2 SFDVKD. The CDR3 here is CATRSARQAGELFF. Here the CDR3 DNA reads TGTGCCACCAGATCGGCTAGGCAGGCCGGGGAGCTGTTTTTT.

J is TRBJ2-7 and V is TRBV5-1, with D maybe TRBD2 (5 bases). Germline V gene data show CDR1 as SGHRS and CDR2 as YFSETQ. V was shortened by 3 bases and J by 1 base, with 8 bases between the two germline ends. This CDR3 is 13 amino acids long. The CDR3, as DNA: TGCGCCAGCAGCTCGGACTGGTCCTACGAGCAGTACGTC. Translation gives CASSSDWSYEQYV.

The chain links TRBV7-6 to TRBJ1-6, with D perhaps TRBD1 (6 bases). CDR3 size: 14 residues. Germline V gene data show CDR1 as SGHVS and CDR2 as FNYEAQ. V was pared by 5 bases and J by 6 bases, with 11 bases between. The CDR3 DNA reads as TGTGCCAGCAGCGCTGGACAGCTTAATTCACCCCTCCACTTT. It specifies CASSAGQLNSPLHF.

This clonotype has a count of ten or more. The V gene is TRBV7-2, the J gene TRBJ1-1; 8 bases are shared with TRBD1. This CDR3 has 13 residues. The ends lost 4 bases at V and 7 bases at J; junction bases unmatched: 5. Germline CDR1 SGHTA, CDR2 FQGNSA. CDR3 protein: CASSSGTGLEAFF. In DNA, the CDR3 is TGTGCCAGCAGCTCCGGGACAGGCCTTGAAGCTTTCTTT.

V usage is TRBV19 and J usage is TRBJ2-5; 9 positions match TRBD1. This CDR3 has 14 residues. V lost 6 bases to trimming and J lost 3 bases; unmatched junction nucleotides: 5. Germline CDR1 is LNHDA and CDR2 is SQIVND (reference sequence). In DNA, the CDR3 is TGTGCCAGTAGCAGGACAGGGGTGGAAGAGACCCAGTACTTC. Its protein is CASSRTGVEETQYF. The entire variable domain, with the rest obtained from reference TRBV19 and TRBJ2-5, is as follows: DGGITQSPKYLFRKEGQNVTLSCEQNLNHDAMYWYRQDPGQGLRLIYYSQIVNDFQKGDIAEGYSVSREKKESFPLTVTSAQKNPTAFYLCASSRTGVEETQYFGPGTRLLVL.

This clonotype has just a few counts. One end of the junction is discordant with germline, which a read error may explain. The rearrangement links TRBV7-7 to TRBJ2-1; 11 bases line up with TRBD1. CDR1 SSHAT and CDR2 FNYEAQ come from the germline V gene (reference sequence). The CDR3 loop spans 14 amino acids. CDR3 bases: TGTGCTAGCAGCCCTCGGGACAGGGGGGGAGAGCAGTTCTTC. Amino acid sequence: CASSPRDRGGEQFF.